A single sample gave rise to the 14 T cell receptor beta chains below, sequenced in a study of blood T cell repertoires in COVID-19. TCRdb's copy holds only in-frame clones and misses some; the assay was immunoSEQ multiplex PCR. This table holds roughly 11,000 clones, 70% to 75% found once. Sequencing was done on a sample of peripheral blood. These receptors all come from a man aged 60-69 years with COVID-19, enrolled during active disease.

The chain carries TRBV11-2 and TRBJ1-2; 10 positions match TRBD1. This CDR3 comprises 16 residues. CDR1 is SGHAT and CDR2 is FQNNGV in the germline V gene. V lost 6 bases to trimming and J lost 8 bases; unmatched junction nucleotides: 15. The CDR3 is CASRSGTGDLRGGYTF. As DNA, the CDR3 is TGTGCCAGCAGGAGTGGGACAGGGGACCTTAGGGGAGGCTACACCTTC.

This clone was detected only once. The gene calls are TRBV10-3 and TRBJ2-1; 7 bases are a match to TRBD1. The CDR3 covers 13 residues. Trimming removed 6 bases from V and 5 bases from J; junction bases left unmatched: 4. CDR1 ENHRY and CDR2 SYGVKD come from the germline V gene. The CDR3 spells CAISHTGDNEQFF. The DNA of the CDR3 is TGTGCCATCAGCCACACAGGGGACAATGAGCAGTTCTTC.

The genes are TRBV6-2 or TRBV6-3 and TRBJ2-7, with 10 bases fitting TRBD2. CDR1 and CDR2 from the germline V gene are MNHEY and SVGEGT. This CDR3 region has 15 residues. V shed 5 bases and J 5 bases; nucleotides not matched to a gene: 9. The CDR3: CASSPGTSELDEQYV. CDR3 DNA sequence: TGTGCCAGCAGTCCCGGGACTAGCGAACTAGACGAGCAGTACGTC.

The chain employs TRBV27 and TRBJ1-5; D might be TRBD1 (6 bases). Germline V gives CDR1 MNHEY, CDR2 SMNVEV (reference sequence). This CDR3 region has 13 residues. Between the trimmed V and J ends, which lost 10 bases and 9 bases, there was a span of 19 bases. The CDR3 DNA sequence: TGTGCCACCGGATCGGGGGGCGGGCCGCCCCAGCATTTT. Its protein is CATGSGGGPPQHF.

The chain employs TRBV7-2 and TRBJ2-2; weak D call: TRBD2 (6 bases). V gave up 6 bases and J gave up 6 bases, with 17 bases separating them. The CDR3 extends over 15 amino acids. From germline, CDR1 is SGHTA and CDR2 FQGNSA. The CDR3 spells CASRAWRDLPGELFF. The CDR3 coding sequence is TGTGCCAGCAGGGCGTGGCGGGACTTACCCGGGGAGCTGTTTTTT.

This clone was seen only a few times. The V gene is TRBV28, the J gene TRBJ1-3, with TRBD1 matching 9 bases. The V and J ends lost 5 bases and 4 bases, in that order; junction bases with no gene match: 0. From germline, CDR1 is MDHEN and CDR2 SYDVKM. The CDR3 length is 13 residues. The CDR3 is CASSGTGGNTIYF. CDR3 DNA sequence: TGTGCCAGCAGTGGGACAGGGGGAAACACCATATATTTT.

By sample fraction, this clone is large (0.1 to 1%). V and J are TRBV19 and TRBJ2-1; 7 bases are a match to TRBD2. With V trimmed by 5 bases and J by 4 bases, 11 bases remained unmatched. The germline CDR1 and CDR2 sequences are LNHDA and SQIVND (reference sequence). The CDR3 is made up of 16 amino acids. The DNA for the CDR3 is TGTGCCAGTAGTCGACGGGTCGGGGGGAATTACAATGAGCAGTTCTTC. It codes for CASSRRVGGNYNEQFF. Looking up the rest from reference TRBV19 and TRBJ2-1 gives the full variable domain: DGGITQSPKYLFRKEGQNVTLSCEQNLNHDAMYWYRQDPGQGLRLIYYSQIVNDFQKGDIAEGYSVSREKKESFPLTVTSAQKNPTAFYLCASSRRVGGNYNEQFFGPGTRLTVL.

The J gene is TRBJ1-2, the V gene TRBV24-1, with 10 positions matching TRBD1. V shed 2 bases, J shed 4 bases, and the junction held 3 bases outside the gene matches. Germline-derived CDR1 and CDR2 are KGHDR and SFDVKD. This CDR3 contains 15 residues. This CDR3 is CATSDSGDRGYGYTF. For the CDR3, the DNA is TGTGCCACCAGTGATTCGGGGGACAGGGGCTATGGCTACACCTTC.

This sequence joins TRBV7-9 and TRBJ1-2; 7 bases fit TRBD1. Trimming cost V 8 bases and J 3 bases; bases outside gene matches: 12. This CDR3 comprises 15 residues. Germline-derived CDR1 and CDR2 are SEHNR and FQNEAQ (reference sequence). The CDR3 DNA is TGTGCCAGCTCCAGGACCGGGACAGATGACTATGGCTACACCTTC. This sequence encodes CASSRTGTDDYGYTF.

The chain couples TRBV18 to TRBJ2-3; 7 nucleotides match TRBD1. Germline-derived CDR1 and CDR2 are KGHSH and LQKENI. The V segment lost 2 bases and the J segment 4 bases; nucleotides outside the gene matches: 9. CDR3 size: 16 residues. The CDR3 nucleotides are TGTGCCAGCTCACCAACCGCGACAGGGCGGGCAGATACGCAGTATTTT. Its translation: CASSPTATGRADTQYF.

The rearrangement uses TRBV27 and TRBJ1-6; TRBD1 matches at 8 bases. Germline loops: CDR1 MNHEY, CDR2 SMNVEV (reference sequence). V shed 1 base, J shed 6 bases, and the junction held 8 bases outside the gene matches. The CDR3 runs to 17 residues. The CDR3 nucleotides read TGTGCCAGCAGTTTATTCCCCGACAGGGGTGTTAATTCACCCCTCCACTTT. Translation gives CASSLFPDRGVNSPLHF.

The chain recombines TRBV18 with TRBJ1-2; D uncertain. Trimming removed 2 bases at V and 3 bases at J, with 7 bases between. Germline CDR1 reads KGHSH; CDR2 reads LQKENI. The CDR3 spans 13 residues. DNA for the CDR3: TGTGCCAGCTCACCATCCGGGGACTATGGCTACACCTTC. Its translation: CASSPSGDYGYTF. Complete variable domain (other parts from reference TRBV18 and TRBJ1-2): NAGVMQNPRHLVRRRGQEARLRCSPMKGHSHVYWYRQLPEEGLKFMVYLQKENIIDESGMPKERFSAEFPKEGPSILRIQQVVRGDSAAYFCASSPSGDYGYTFGSGTRLTVV.

The chain links TRBV5-1 to TRBJ2-7; D call uncertain. The CDR3 has 12 amino acids. Trimming pared 0 bases from V and 6 bases from J, leaving 7 bases between. Germline V gene lookup returns CDR1 SGHRS and CDR2 YFSETQ. This chain's CDR3 is CASSLDGVEQYV. The CDR3 region has the DNA TGCGCCAGCAGCTTGGACGGTGTCGAGCAGTACGTC.

This clone was seen a handful of times. The CDR3 loop reads CASSPGTKKEVSYNEQFF. Written as DNA, the CDR3 is TGTGCCAGCTCACCAGGGACAAAGAAGGAAGTTTCCTACAATGAGCAGTTCTTC. V and J are TRBV18 and TRBJ2-1; D is possibly TRBD1 (6 bases). The CDR3 totals 18 residues. Germline-derived CDR1 and CDR2 are KGHSH and LQKENI. V was cut by 2 bases and J by 1 base, with 18 bases left in between.